This passage covers 7 T cell receptor beta chains from one sample sequenced in a study of Graves' ophthalmopathy and Graves' hyperthyroidism. Transcripts of RNA were the source for amplifying TCR beta CDR3 regions. Investigators did first-round RT-PCR with HTBI primers, then second-round multiplex PCR. Each CDR3 protein gets one entry after TCRdb re-called the multiplex PCR reads with MiXCR. This table holds 500,000 to 700,000 distinct CDR3 sequences, 22% found once. The sequencing input was peripheral blood. The receptors stem from a woman aged 18-30 years with stable Graves' hyperthyroidism. Some clones in this sample may be carry-over from other donors' samples.

This clonotype has ten or more counts. The chain joins TRBV28 to TRBJ1-3; weak D call: TRBD1 (5 bases). V was shortened by 6 bases and J by 0 bases, with 18 bases between the two germline ends. Germline assignment: CDR1 MDHEN and CDR2 SYDVKM. The CDR3 totals 17 residues. CDR3 amino acids: CASRANRMGSSGNTIYF. As DNA, the CDR3 is TGTGCCAGCAGGGCAAACAGGATGGGGAGCTCTGGAAACACCATATATTTT.

V usage is TRBV28 and J usage is TRBJ1-2; maybe TRBD1 (5 bases). The V end was cut by 6 bases, the J end by 6 bases, with 14 bases between. Germline V gene data show CDR1 as MDHEN and CDR2 as SYDVKM. This CDR3 is built from 13 residues. The CDR3: CASSQGNEDGYTF. The CDR3 DNA follows: TGTGCCAGCAGCCAGGGTAATGAGGATGGCTACACCTTC.

This clonotype appeared a few times. The CDR3 here is CASSAGSGELFF. For the CDR3, the DNA is TGTGCCAGCAGCGCCGGGTCCGGGGAGCTGTTTTTT. This rearrangement joins TRBV12-3 or TRBV12-4 to TRBJ2-2; D is unclear. CDR3 length: 12 residues. V shed 6 bases and J shed 6 bases, with 8 bases lying between them.

This clonotype was detected only a few times. This chain connects TRBV6-2 or TRBV6-3 to TRBJ2-7, with D possibly called TRBD1 or TRBD2 (5 bases each). This CDR3 is built from 13 residues. Germline CDR1 and CDR2: MNHEY and SVGEGT. V gave up 7 bases and J gave up 10 bases, with 20 bases separating them. The CDR3 loop reads CASTTGRTTVQYF. CDR3 DNA: TGTGCCAGCACCACGGGACGGACGACGGTCCAGTACTTC.

This clonotype was observed at least ten times. The chain has TRBV28 and TRBJ1-2; tentative D call: TRBD1 (6 bases). The CDR3 totals 14 residues. Germline CDR1 is MDHEN and CDR2 is SYDVKM. The V and J ends lost 6 bases and 4 bases respectively, with 15 bases between them. In nucleotides, the CDR3 is TGTGCCAGCAGGACCGGACAGACATTCTATGGCTACACCTTC. It codes for CASRTGQTFYGYTF.

V and J are TRBV9 and TRBJ2-7; TRBD1 or TRBD2 may be the D gene (6 bases each). Per the germline V gene, CDR1 is SGDLS and CDR2 is YYNGEE. The CDR3 runs 15 residues. V was clipped by 0 bases and J by 6 bases, with 16 bases between them. CDR3 sequence (DNA): TGTGCCAGCAGCGTAGACGGAACATGGGGGGCCGAGCAGTACTTC. Translating gives CASSVDGTWGAEQYF.

This chain connects TRBV15 to TRBJ1-1; TRBD1 might be the D (5 bases). This CDR3 has 19 amino acids. Trimming removed 0 bases at V and 0 bases at J, with 20 bases between. Germline assignment: CDR1 LNHNV and CDR2 YYDKDF (reference sequence). CDR3 bases: TGTGCCACCAGCAGAGATAGTCAGGGCGGTCTACCCGTGAACACTGAAGCTTTCTTT. Translating it yields CATSRDSQGGLPVNTEAFF.